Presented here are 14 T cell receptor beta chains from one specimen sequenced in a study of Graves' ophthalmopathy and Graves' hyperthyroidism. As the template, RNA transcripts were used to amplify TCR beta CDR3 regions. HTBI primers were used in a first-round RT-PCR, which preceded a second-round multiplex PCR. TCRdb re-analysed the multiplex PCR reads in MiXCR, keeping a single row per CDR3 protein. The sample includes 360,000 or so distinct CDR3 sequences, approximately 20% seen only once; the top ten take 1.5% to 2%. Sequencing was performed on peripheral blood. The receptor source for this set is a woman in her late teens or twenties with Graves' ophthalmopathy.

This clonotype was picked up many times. The CDR3 DNA reads TGTGCCAGCAGCTTAGTTGGCGTGGTCGAGCAGTACTTC. It specifies CASSLVGVVEQYF. The V and J genes are TRBV7-2 and TRBJ2-7; no clear D. This CDR3 is 13 amino acids long. CDR1 SGHTA and CDR2 FQGNSA come from the germline V gene. V was clipped by 1 base and J by 6 bases, with 10 bases between them.

CDR3 protein: CASSLGLATARRETQYF. In DNA, the CDR3 is TGTGCCAGCAGCTTAGGGCTAGCGACCGCGCGACGGGAGACCCAGTACTTC. The rearrangement links TRBV7-2 to TRBJ2-5, with D tentatively TRBD2 (6 bases). V was shortened by 1 base and J by 5 bases, with 20 bases between the two germline ends. CDR1 is SGHTA, CDR2 FQGNSA, per germline. The CDR3 is 17 residues long. Full variable domain (remainder filled in from reference TRBV7-2 and TRBJ2-5): GAGVSQSPSNKVTEKGKDVELRCDPISGHTALYWYRQSLGQGLEFLIYFQGNSAPDKSGLPSDRFSAERTGGSVSTLTIQRTQQEDSAVYLCASSLGLATARRETQYFGPGTRLLVL.

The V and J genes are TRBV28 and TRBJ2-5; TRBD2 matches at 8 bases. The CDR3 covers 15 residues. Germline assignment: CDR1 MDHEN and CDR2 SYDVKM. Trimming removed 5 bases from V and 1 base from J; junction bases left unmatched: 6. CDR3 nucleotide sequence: TGTGCCAGCAGTGGCGGGACTAGAGTCCAAGAGACCCAGTACTTC. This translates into CASSGGTRVQETQYF.

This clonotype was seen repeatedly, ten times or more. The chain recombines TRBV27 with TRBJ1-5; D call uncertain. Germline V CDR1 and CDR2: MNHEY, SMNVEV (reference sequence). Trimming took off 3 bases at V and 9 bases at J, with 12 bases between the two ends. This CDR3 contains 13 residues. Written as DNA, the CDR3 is TGTGCCAGCAGTTTTAACATCCTTCGGCCCCAGCATTTT. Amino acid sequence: CASSFNILRPQHF.

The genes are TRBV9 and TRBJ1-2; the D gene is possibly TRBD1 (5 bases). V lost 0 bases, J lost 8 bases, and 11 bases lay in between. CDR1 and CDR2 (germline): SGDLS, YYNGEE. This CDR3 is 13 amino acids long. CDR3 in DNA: TGTGCCAGCAGCGTAGCTTATCGGACAGGCTACACCTTC. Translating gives CASSVAYRTGYTF.

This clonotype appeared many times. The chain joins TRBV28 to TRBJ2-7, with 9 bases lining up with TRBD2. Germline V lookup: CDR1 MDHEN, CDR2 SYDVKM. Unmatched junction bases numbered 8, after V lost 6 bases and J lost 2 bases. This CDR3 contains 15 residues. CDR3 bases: TGTGCCAGCAGACTTGGAGCTAGCGGGGCCTACGAGCAGTACTTC. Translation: CASRLGASGAYEQYF.

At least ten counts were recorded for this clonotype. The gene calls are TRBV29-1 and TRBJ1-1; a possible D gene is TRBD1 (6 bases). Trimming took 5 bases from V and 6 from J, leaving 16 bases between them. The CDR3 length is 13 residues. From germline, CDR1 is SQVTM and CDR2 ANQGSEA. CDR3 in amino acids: CSVRRGRIPEAFF. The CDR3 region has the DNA TGCAGCGTTCGACGGGGGCGGATCCCTGAAGCTTTCTTT.

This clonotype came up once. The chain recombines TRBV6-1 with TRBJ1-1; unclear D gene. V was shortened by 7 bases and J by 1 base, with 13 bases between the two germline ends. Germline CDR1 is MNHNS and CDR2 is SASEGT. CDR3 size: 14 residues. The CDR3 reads CASIDRSGNTEAFF. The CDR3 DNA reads TGTGCCAGCATAGATCGAAGTGGGAACACTGAAGCTTTCTTT.

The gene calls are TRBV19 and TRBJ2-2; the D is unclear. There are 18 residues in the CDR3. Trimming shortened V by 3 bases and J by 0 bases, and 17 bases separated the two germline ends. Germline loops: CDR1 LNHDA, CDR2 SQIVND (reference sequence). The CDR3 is CASSILGFFNANTGELFF. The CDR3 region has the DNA TGTGCCAGTAGTATTTTGGGTTTTTTTAACGCGAACACCGGGGAGCTGTTTTTT.

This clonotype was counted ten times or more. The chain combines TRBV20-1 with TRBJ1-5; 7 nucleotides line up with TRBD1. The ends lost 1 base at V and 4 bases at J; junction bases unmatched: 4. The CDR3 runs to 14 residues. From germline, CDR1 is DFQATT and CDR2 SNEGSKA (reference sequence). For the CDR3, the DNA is TGCAGTGCTAGAGTTGGGACAGTGAATCAGCCCCAGCATTTT. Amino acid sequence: CSARVGTVNQPQHF.

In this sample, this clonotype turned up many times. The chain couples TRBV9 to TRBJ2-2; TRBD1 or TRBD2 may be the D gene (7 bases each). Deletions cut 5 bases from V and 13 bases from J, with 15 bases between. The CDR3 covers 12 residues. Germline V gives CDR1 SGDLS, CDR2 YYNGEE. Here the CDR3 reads CASRTGEGPLFF. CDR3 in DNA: TGTGCCAGCAGAACAGGGGAGGGGCCGCTGTTTTTT.

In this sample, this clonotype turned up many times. This CDR3 reads CSVSTGTYEQYF. The CDR3 region has the DNA TGCAGCGTTTCAACAGGGACCTACGAGCAGTACTTC. This chain uses TRBV29-1 with TRBJ2-7; possibly TRBD1 for D (6 bases). Trimming took off 5 bases at V and 2 bases at J, with 10 bases between the two ends. Germline V gene sequence: CDR1 SQVTM, CDR2 ANQGSEA. This CDR3 is built from 12 residues.

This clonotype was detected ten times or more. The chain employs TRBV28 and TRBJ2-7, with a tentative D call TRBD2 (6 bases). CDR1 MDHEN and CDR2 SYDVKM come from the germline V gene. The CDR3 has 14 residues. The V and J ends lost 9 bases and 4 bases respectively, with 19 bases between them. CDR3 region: CASGGSGFPYEQYF. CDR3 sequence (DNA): TGTGCCAGTGGGGGGTCAGGGTTCCCATACGAGCAGTACTTC. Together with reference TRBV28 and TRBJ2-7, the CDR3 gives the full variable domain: DVKVTQSSRYLVKRTGEKVFLECVQDMDHENMFWYRQDPGLGLRLIYFSYDVKMKEKGDIPEGYSVSREKKERFSLILESASTNQTSMYLCASGGSGFPYEQYFGPGTRLTVT.

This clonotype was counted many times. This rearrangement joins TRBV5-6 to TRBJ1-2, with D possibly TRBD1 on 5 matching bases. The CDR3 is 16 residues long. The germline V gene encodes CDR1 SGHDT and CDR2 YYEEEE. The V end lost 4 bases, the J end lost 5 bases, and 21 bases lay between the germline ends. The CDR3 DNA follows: TGTGCCAGCAGCGCCCCTAGCCGGGATGGGGGGTATGGCTACACCTTC. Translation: CASSAPSRDGGYGYTF.